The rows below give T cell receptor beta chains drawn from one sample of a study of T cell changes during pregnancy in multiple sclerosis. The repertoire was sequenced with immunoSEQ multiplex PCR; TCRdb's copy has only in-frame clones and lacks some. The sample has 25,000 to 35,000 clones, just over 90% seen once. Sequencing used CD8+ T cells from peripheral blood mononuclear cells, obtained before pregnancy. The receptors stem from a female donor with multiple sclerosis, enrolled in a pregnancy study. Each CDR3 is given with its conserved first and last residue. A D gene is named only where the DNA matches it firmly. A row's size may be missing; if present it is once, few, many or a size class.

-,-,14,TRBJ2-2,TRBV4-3,CASSLRQSSGELFF,TGCGCCAGCAGCCTAAGACAGTCCTCCGGGGAGCTGTTTTTT
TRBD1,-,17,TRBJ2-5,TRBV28,CASSLAFGQGAWETQYF,TGTGCCAGCAGTTTAGCGTTCGGCCAGGGGGCTTGGGAGACCCAGTACTTC
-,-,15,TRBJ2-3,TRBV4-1,CASSQVGGSTDTQYF,TGCGCCAGCAGCCAAGTCGGGGGAAGCACAGATACGCAGTATTTT
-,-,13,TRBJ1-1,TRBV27,CASRAGGRTEAFF,TGTGCCAGCAGGGCGGGGGGGAGGACTGAAGCTTTCTTT
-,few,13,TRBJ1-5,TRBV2,CASTPDGGQPQHF,TGTGCCAGCACCCCGGATGGGGGGCAGCCCCAGCATTTT
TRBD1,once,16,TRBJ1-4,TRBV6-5,CASSSRQGENYEKLFF,TGTGCCAGCAGTTCCCGCCAGGGGGAAAATTATGAAAAACTGTTTTTT
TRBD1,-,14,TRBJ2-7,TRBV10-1,CASSFGTGGPWQYF,TGCGCCAGCAGTTTTGGGACAGGGGGTCCTTGGCAGTACTTC
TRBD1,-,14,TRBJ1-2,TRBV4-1,CASSPLSGGHGYTF,TGCGCCAGCAGCCCCCTGTCAGGGGGTCATGGCTACACCTTC
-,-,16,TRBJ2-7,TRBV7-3,CASSLKGGDPTYEQYF,TGTGCCAGCAGCTTAAAAGGGGGGGACCCCACTTACGAGCAGTACTTC
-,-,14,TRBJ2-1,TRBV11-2,CASSSEGGWNEQFF,TGTGCCAGCAGCTCAGAGGGGGGATGGAATGAGCAGTTCTTC
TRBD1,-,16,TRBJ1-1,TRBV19,CASSVQMTGINTEAFF,TGTGCCAGTAGCGTCCAGATGACAGGGATCAACACTGAAGCTTTCTTT
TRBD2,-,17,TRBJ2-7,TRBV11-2,CASSLDNFGLVVYEQYF,TGTGCCAGCAGCTTAGACAACTTCGGACTAGTCGTATACGAGCAGTACTTC
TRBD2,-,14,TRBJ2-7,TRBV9,CASSARGDTYEQYF,TGTGCCAGCAGCGCGCGGGGGGACACCTACGAGCAGTACTTC
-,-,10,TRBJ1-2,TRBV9,CASSGSGYTF,TGTGCCAGCAGCGGAAGCGGCTACACCTTC
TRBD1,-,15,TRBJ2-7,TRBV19,CASSTPGQGSYEQYF,TGTGCCAGTAGTACCCCGGGACAGGGGTCGTACGAGCAGTACTTC
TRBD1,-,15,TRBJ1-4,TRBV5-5,CASSLEGQGGEKLFF,TGTGCCAGCAGCTTGGAGGGACAGGGTGGGGAAAAACTGTTTTTT
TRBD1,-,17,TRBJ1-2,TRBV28,CASSFLDRGPVGYGYTF,TGTGCCAGCAGTTTTTTGGACAGGGGGCCCGTCGGCTATGGCTACACCTTC
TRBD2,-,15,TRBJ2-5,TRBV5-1,CASSPWGGLQETQYF,TGCGCCAGCAGCCCATGGGGGGGACTGCAAGAGACCCAGTACTTC
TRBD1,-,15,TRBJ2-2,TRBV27,CASSLTSGGGGELFF,TGTGCCAGCAGTTTAACGTCAGGGGGCGGCGGGGAGCTGTTTTTT
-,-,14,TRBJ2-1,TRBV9,CASSVGGGVNEQFF,TGTGCCAGCAGCGTAGGAGGGGGGGTCAATGAGCAGTTCTTC
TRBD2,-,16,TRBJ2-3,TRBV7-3,CASRVGTSGATDTQYF,TGTGCCAGCAGGGTGGGGACTAGCGGGGCCACAGATACGCAGTATTTT
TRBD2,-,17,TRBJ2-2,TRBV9,CASSMTSGGLDGGELFF,TGTGCCAGCAGCATGACTAGCGGGGGGCTGGATGGCGGGGAGCTGTTTTTT
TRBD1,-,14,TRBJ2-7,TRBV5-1,CASSLGQGAYEQYF,TGCGCCAGCAGCCTCGGACAGGGGGCCTACGAGCAGTACTTC
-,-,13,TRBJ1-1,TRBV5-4,CASSQTVNTEAFF,TGTGCCAGCAGCCAAACAGTGAACACTGAAGCTTTCTTT
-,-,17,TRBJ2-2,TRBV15,CATSTTPQGRDTGELFF,TGTGCCACCAGCACAACACCTCAGGGTAGGGACACCGGGGAGCTGTTTTTT
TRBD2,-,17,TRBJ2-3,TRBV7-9,CASSSPGLAGNSDTQYF,TGTGCCAGCAGCTCCCCGGGGCTAGCGGGAAACTCAGATACGCAGTATTTT
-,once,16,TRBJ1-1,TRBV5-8,CASSARRGQLNTEAFF,TGTGCCAGCAGCGCGAGACGCGGACAACTGAACACTGAAGCTTTCTTT
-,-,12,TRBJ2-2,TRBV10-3,CAISTGNGELFF,TGTGCCATCAGTACAGGGAACGGGGAGCTGTTTTTT
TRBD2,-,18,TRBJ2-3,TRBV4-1,CASSQVPTTSGGTDTQYF,TGCGCCAGCAGCCAAGTCCCTACGACTAGCGGGGGCACAGATACGCAGTATTTT
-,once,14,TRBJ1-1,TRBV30,CAWSGSPEVQGAFF,TGTGCCTGGAGTGGGAGTCCTGAGGTTCAGGGAGCTTTCTTT
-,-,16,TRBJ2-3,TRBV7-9,CASSPPFSEVTDTQYF,TGTGCCAGCAGCCCCCCCTTTTCGGAGGTCACAGATACGCAGTATTTT
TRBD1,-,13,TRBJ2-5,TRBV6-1,CASTGQVQETQYF,TGTGCCAGCACCGGACAGGTCCAAGAGACCCAGTACTTC
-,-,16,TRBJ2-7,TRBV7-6,CASSLERDRYGYEQYF,TGTGCCAGCAGCCTCGAAAGAGACAGGTACGGCTACGAGCAGTACTTC
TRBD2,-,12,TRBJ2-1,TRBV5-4,CASSLRGGEQFF,TGTGCCAGCAGCCTACGGGGGGGGGAGCAGTTCTTC
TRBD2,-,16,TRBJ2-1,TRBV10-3,CAISPTSGRGENEQFF,TGTGCCATCAGTCCGACTAGCGGGAGGGGGGAAAATGAGCAGTTCTTC
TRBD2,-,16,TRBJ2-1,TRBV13,CASSLAAGGHYNEQFF,TGTGCCAGCAGCTTAGCAGCGGGGGGGCACTACAATGAGCAGTTCTTC
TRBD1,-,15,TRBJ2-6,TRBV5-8,CASSLRQGRANVLTF,TGTGCCAGCAGCCTGAGACAGGGAAGGGCCAACGTCCTGACTTTC
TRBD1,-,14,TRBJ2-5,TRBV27,CASSWTGGDETQYF,TGTGCCAGCAGTTGGACAGGGGGGGACGAGACCCAGTACTTC
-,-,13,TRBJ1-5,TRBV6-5,CASSPDSTQPQHF,TGTGCCAGCAGTCCGGACAGTACTCAGCCCCAGCATTTT
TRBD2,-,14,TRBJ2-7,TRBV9,CASSPIAGSYEQYF,TGTGCCAGCAGCCCAATAGCGGGATCCTACGAGCAGTACTTC
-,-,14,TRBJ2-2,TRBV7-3,CASSLRGYGGELFF,TGTGCCAGCAGCTTACGGGGGTATGGCGGGGAGCTGTTTTTT